The entry that follows covers one TCR beta chain sequence. Its antigen is currently not known. Base quality data are lacking; no much larger clone is found one base away. CD8 naive samples were obtained by positive selection for CCR7 among CD45RO-negative cells, yielding a CD45RA+CCR7+ population from which TemRA cells were excluded. The donors were healthy, HIV-negative adults who had no recently reported acute infections or vaccinations. Every donor was a Caucasian adult living in Nashville, Tennessee, USA. After blood collection by leukapheresis, PBMCs were isolated using Ficoll-Histopaque density gradient centrifugation and then cryopreserved in the vapor phase of liquid nitrogen. Purity and quantity of every magnetically sorted T cell population were checked by analytical flow cytometry. Genomic DNA was isolated from every sorted fraction and measured by UV absorbance on a Nanodrop 2000c. The entry originates in a study of shared clonotypes between healthy human individuals (dated by TCRdb to 2018 to 2021). About the study as a whole: The cohort included a few men and a couple of women between 18 and 49 years of age. For each donor, CD4 naive and CD4 memory were each run on three plates, CD8 naive on two plates, and CD8 memory on one plate. Blood TCR repertoires of several healthy adults were deeply sequenced to estimate repertoire size and the extent of clonotype sharing between individuals. To increase sequencing depth and limit assay-specific biases, different laboratories used diverse techniques to prepare libraries and sequence TCR repertoires. Leukapheresis yielded between about 0.8 and 9.5 billion PBMCs per donor. What the study reported, not specific to this receptor: Sampling was limited to blood, and TCR repertoires in tissue likely differ from TCR repertoires in blood. About 5% of naive CD4, 3.5% of naive CD8, approximately 2.2% of memory CD4, and roughly 0.4% of memory CD8 clonotypes were shared across four donors. Incomplete sequencing was indicated by rarefaction of sorted-subset datasets, despite the large sequencing depth. The small number of donors limited the genetic and exposure-history diversity represented. Naive subsets generally had larger estimated clonotype richness than memory subsets. Pairwise subsampling indicated that sequencing depth was expected to affect the degree of clonotype sharing among donors. Compared with non-shared clonotypes, clonotypes shared by all four sorted-subset donors had higher generation probabilities.

Reading from cysteine to phenylalanine, the CDR3 counts 12 amino acids. Just the 36-base CDR3 DNA is kept, in frame starting at base 1. The V end loses 11 bases and the J end loses 1 base, and a stretch of 12 bases separates them. The germline V gene specifies SNHLY as CDR1 and FYNNEI as CDR2. Using the deep immunoSEQ assay, multiplex PCR amplified TCR CDR3 regions from genomic DNA. Genomic DNA extracted from each cell subset was distributed evenly over all wells of several immunoSEQ 96-well plates, and each plate served as one replicate. For sorted subsets, around 200 ng genomic DNA, equal to about 30,000 T cell genomes, was loaded into each replicate PCR. The purified libraries were quantified using a Qubit 3.0 fluorometer, sized with a Bioanalyzer 2100, and then quantified again using the KAPA Library Quantification kit. Every immunoSEQ 96-well plate was sequenced on a separate single-read 150-cycle Illumina NextSeq 550 flow cell. For the original study's pipeline: Because the immunoSEQ output held only junctional sequences and lacked quality scores, the filtering could not match the filtering applied to full-length reads. To assign V/J genes and CDR3, sequences were annotated against IMGT germline references using PyIR, a Python wrapper for IgBLAST v1.9. Reads were filtered out if the reads had weak V/J assignments (E-value above 1e-6), no CDR3, stop codons, out-of-frame junctions, or ambiguous translated residues. A V3J clonotype was defined by an identical inferred V gene, J gene, and CDR3 amino acid sequence. Percentage overlap between repertoires was computed as shared unique clonotypes divided by the size of the smaller repertoire. Three approaches were used to assess repertoire richness: RTK rarefaction, the Chao1 estimator, and Recon v2.1 estimates of unobserved clonotypes. Generation probabilities were computed with OLGA for all TCRbeta clonotypes obtained by the gDNA method from four donors. The clones in this table, taken by TCRdb from immuneACCESS, are in-frame only. Not every clone is retained; where verified, under half of the shortfall comes from an unresolved V gene, and the cause of the rest is unknown. The V and J calls and clone size come from that table; D and trimming were worked out from the DNA. This sample lists about 2.1 million clones; roughly 95% were detected once. The ten largest clones take up under 2% of the sample.

The receptor chain draws on TRBV2 and TRBJ2-7; 6 matching bases give a weak D call of TRBD1. Sequenced material: naive CD8+ T cells from PBMCs. The sample's cell subset or site label, decoded: CD45RA+CCR7+. This receptor was obtained from a young man in good health. Some clones in this sample may be carry-over from other donors' samples. The CDR3 in this case is CALRRGSYEQYF. The sequence in DNA is TGTGCCCTACGCAGGGGATCCTACGAGCAGTACTTC.